This record looks at one T cell receptor (beta chain) sequence and its context. Its cognate antigen is unknown. These data originate in a study of CD8 T cells in Susac syndrome. Broader study findings: The study acknowledged a relatively small number of individuals in its TCR sequencing and HLA analysis.

The J segment lost 7 bases and the V segment lost 4 bases, leaving 6 bases of the junction unmatched. Germline values: CDR1 SQVTM, CDR2 ANQGSEA. The CDR3 is made up of 13 amino acids. RNA was extracted with the RNeasy kit, and a quantity of 0.5 to 1 ug was reverse transcribed using random hexamers. MiXCR was run by TCRdb on the immunoSEQ multiplex PCR reads, yielding one entry per CDR3 protein. The sample holds under 200,000 distinct CDR3 sequences; about 90% are singletons and the top ten take under 0.085%. This chain connects TRBV29-1 to TRBJ1-4; 7 bases map to TRBD1. This TCR derives from a human donor in good health. Material: CD4+ T cells from PBMCs. This CDR3 is CSVGKGGTEKLFF. The DNA for the CDR3 is TGCAGCGTTGGAAAAGGGGGCACTGAAAAACTGTTTTTT. Drawing the rest from reference TRBV29-1 and TRBJ1-4, the complete variable domain is SAVISQKPSRDICQRGTSLTIQCQVDSQVTMMFWYRQQPGQSLTLIATANQGSEATYESGFVIDKFPISRPNLTFSTLTVSNMSPEDSSIYLCSVGKGGTEKLFFGSGTQLSVL.